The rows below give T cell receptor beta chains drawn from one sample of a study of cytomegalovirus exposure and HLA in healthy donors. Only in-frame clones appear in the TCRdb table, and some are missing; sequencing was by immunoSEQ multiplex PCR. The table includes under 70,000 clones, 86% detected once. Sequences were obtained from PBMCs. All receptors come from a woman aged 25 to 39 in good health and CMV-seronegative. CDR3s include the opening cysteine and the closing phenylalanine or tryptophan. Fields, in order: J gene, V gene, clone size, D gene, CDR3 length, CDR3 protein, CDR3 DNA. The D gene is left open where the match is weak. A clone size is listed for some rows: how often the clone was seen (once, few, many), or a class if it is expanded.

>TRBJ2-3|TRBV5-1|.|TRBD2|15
CASSPGLAGVDTQYF
TGCGCCAGCAGCCCGGGACTAGCGGGAGTTGATACGCAGTATTTT
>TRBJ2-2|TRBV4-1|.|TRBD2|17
CASSPTSGSVVTGELFF
TGCGCCAGCAGCCCTACTAGCGGGAGTGTGGTCACCGGGGAGCTGTTTTTT
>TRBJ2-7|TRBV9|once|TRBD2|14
CASSLAGTSYEQYF
TGTGCCAGCAGCTTAGCGGGAACCTCCTACGAGCAGTACTTC
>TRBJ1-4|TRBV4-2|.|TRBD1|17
CASSQRQGARSNEKLFF
TGTGCCAGCAGCCAAAGACAGGGGGCGCGGTCTAATGAAAAACTGTTTTTT
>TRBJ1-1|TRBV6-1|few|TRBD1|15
CASRTWGTGHTEAFF
TGTGCCAGCAGGACCTGGGGGACAGGTCACACTGAAGCTTTCTTT
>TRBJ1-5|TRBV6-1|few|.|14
CASIQGWGDQPQHF
TGTGCCAGCATCCAAGGGTGGGGGGATCAGCCCCAGCATTTT
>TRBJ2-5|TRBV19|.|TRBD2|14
CASTPTSGSETQYF
TGTGCCAGTACGCCGACTAGCGGCTCAGAGACCCAGTACTTC
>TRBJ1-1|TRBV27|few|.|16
CASSHRRLLLNTEAFF
TGTGCCAGCAGTCACAGGAGACTCCTTTTGAACACTGAAGCTTTCTTT
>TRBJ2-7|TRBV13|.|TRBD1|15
CASSPGTGGSYEQYF
TGTGCCAGCAGCCCCGGGACAGGGGGTTCCTACGAGCAGTACTTC
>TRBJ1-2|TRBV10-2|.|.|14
CASSVTGDYYGYTF
TGCGCCAGCAGTGTGACGGGGGACTACTATGGCTACACCTTC
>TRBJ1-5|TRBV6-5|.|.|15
CASSYTTGPNQPQHF
TGTGCCAGCAGTTACACCACAGGACCCAATCAGCCCCAGCATTTT
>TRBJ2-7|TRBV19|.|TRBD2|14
CASRTSAYSYEQYF
TGTGCCAGCAGAACTAGCGCTTATTCCTACGAGCAGTACTTC
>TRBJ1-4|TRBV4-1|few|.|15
CASSQDQGMGEKLFF
TGCGCCAGCAGCCAAGACCAGGGGATGGGGGAAAAACTGTTTTTT
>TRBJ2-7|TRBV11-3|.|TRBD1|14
CASSSRDRGYEQYF
TGTGCCAGCAGCTCCCGGGACAGGGGCTACGAGCAGTACTTC
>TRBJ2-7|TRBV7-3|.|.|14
CASSQGPGEDEQYF
TGTGCCAGCAGCCAGGGTCCTGGTGAGGACGAGCAGTACTTC
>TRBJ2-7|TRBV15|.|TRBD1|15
CATSGDRGSSYEQYF
TGTGCCACCAGCGGCGACAGGGGTTCGTCCTACGAGCAGTACTTC
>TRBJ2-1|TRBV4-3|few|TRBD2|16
CASSQEAGETYNEQFF
TGCGCCAGCAGCCAAGAAGCGGGAGAAACCTACAATGAGCAGTTCTTC
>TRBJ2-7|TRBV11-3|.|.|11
CASSRAYEQYF
TGTGCCAGCAGCCGGGCCTACGAGCAGTACTTC
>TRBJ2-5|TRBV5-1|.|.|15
CASSLAGQSQETQYF
TGCGCCAGCAGCTTGGCTGGACAGTCGCAAGAGACCCAGTACTTC
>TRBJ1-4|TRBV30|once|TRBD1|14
CAWSGWKGAEKLFF
TGTGCCTGGAGCGGGTGGAAGGGGGCTGAAAAACTGTTTTTT
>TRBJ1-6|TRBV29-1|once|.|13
CSARDREDSPLHF
TGCAGCGCCCGGGACCGGGAGGATTCACCCCTCCACTTT
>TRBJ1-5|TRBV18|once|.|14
CASSNRDNNQPQHF
TGTGCCAGCTCAAACCGGGACAACAATCAGCCCCAGCATTTT
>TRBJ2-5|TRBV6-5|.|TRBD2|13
CASSRAGWETQYF
TGTGCCAGCAGTAGAGCGGGGTGGGAGACCCAGTACTTC
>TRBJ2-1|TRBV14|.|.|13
CASSLRGQGSQFF
TGTGCCAGCAGCCTAAGAGGCCAGGGCTCACAGTTCTTC
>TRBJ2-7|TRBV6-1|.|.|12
CASREGAYEQYF
TGTGCCAGCAGAGAGGGAGCCTACGAGCAGTACTTC
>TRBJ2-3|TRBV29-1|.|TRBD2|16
CSVEGWTSGNTDTQYF
TGCAGCGTTGAAGGGTGGACTAGCGGGAACACAGATACGCAGTATTTT
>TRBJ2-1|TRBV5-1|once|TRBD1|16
CASSFQWDRGRNEQFF
TGCGCCAGCAGCTTCCAATGGGACAGGGGTAGGAATGAGCAGTTCTTC
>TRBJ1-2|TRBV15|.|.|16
CATSRSVGRGNYGYTF
TGTGCCACCAGCAGGTCCGTGGGGAGGGGGAACTATGGCTACACCTTC
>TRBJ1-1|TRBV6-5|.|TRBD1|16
CASSYRFGQGDTEAFF
TGTGCCAGCAGTTACAGGTTTGGGCAGGGGGACACTGAAGCTTTCTTT
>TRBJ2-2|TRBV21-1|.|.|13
CASSIVVAGELFF
TGTGCCAGCAGCATTGTTGTCGCCGGGGAGCTGTTTTTT
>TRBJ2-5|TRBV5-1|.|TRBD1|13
CASSPQGGETQYF
TGCGCCAGCAGCCCACAGGGGGGAGAGACCCAGTACTTC
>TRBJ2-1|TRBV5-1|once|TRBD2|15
CASSLGLGVYNEQFF
TGCGCCAGCAGCCTGGGACTAGGTGTGTACAATGAGCAGTTCTTC
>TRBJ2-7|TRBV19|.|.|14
CASSIRRGSYEQYF
TGTGCCAGTAGTATAAGGCGGGGATCCTACGAGCAGTACTTC
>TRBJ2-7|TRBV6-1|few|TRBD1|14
CASTLRGPSYEQYF
TGTGCCAGTACGCTTAGGGGGCCCTCCTACGAGCAGTACTTC
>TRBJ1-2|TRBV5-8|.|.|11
CASLRGYGYTF
TGTGCCAGCCTCAGAGGCTATGGCTACACCTTC
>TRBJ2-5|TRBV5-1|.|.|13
CASSFDSQETQYF
TGCGCCAGCAGCTTTGACAGCCAAGAGACCCAGTACTTC
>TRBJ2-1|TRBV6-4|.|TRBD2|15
CASSDSSGSGNEQFF
TGTGCCAGCAGTGACTCTAGCGGGAGTGGGAATGAGCAGTTCTTC
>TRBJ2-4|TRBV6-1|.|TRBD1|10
CASRGDREYF
TGTGCCAGCAGGGGGGACAGGGAGTACTTC
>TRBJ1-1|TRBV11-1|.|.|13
CASIGTTNTEAFF
TGTGCCAGCATCGGGACAACTAACACTGAAGCTTTCTTT
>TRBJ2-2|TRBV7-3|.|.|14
CASSSDTYTGELFF
TGTGCCAGCAGCTCTGACACGTACACCGGGGAGCTGTTTTTT
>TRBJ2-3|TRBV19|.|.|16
CASSKSASHSTDTQYF
TGTGCCAGTAGTAAAAGCGCTAGCCATAGCACAGATACGCAGTATTTT
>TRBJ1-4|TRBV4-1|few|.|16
CASSQEPGATNEKLFF
TGCGCCAGCAGCCAAGAGCCAGGGGCAACTAATGAAAAACTGTTTTTT
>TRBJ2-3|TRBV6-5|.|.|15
CASSYSGQFTDTQYF
TGTGCCAGCAGTTACTCGGGCCAGTTCACAGATACGCAGTATTTT
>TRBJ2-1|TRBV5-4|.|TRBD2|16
CASSWSGREKYNEQFF
TGTGCCAGCAGCTGGAGCGGGAGGGAGAAATACAATGAGCAGTTCTTC